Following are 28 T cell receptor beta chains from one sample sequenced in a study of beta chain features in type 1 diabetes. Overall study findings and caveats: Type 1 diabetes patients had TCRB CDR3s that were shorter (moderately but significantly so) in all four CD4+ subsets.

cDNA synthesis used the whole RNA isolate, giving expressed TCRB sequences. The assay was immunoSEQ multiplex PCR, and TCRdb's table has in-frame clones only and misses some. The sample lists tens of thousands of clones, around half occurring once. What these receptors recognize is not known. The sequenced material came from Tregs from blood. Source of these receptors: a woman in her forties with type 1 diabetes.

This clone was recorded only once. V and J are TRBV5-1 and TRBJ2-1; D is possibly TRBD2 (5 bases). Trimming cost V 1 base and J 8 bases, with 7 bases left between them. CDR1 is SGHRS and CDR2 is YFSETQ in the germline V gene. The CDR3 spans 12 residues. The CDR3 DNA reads TGCGCCAGCAGCTTGACCGGGGATGAGCAGTTCTTC. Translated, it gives CASSLTGDEQFF.

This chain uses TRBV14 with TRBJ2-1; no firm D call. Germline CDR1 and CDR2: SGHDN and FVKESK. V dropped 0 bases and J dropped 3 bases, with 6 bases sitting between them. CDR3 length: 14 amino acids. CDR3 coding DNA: TGTGCCAGCAGCCAAGAGGGCAGCTACAATGAGCAGTTCTTC. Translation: CASSQEGSYNEQFF. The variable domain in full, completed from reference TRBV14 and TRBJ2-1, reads EAGVTQFPSHSVIEKGQTVTLRCDPISGHDNLYWYRRVMGKEIKFLLHFVKESKQDESGMPNNRFLAERTGGTYSTLKVQPAELEDSGVYFCASSQEGSYNEQFFGPGTRLTVL.

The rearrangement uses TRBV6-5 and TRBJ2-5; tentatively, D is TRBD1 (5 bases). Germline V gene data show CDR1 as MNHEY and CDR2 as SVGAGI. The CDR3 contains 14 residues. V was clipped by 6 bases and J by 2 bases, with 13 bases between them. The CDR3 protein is CASRLTGSQETQYF. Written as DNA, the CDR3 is TGTGCCAGCAGACTTACAGGCTCTCAAGAGACCCAGTACTTC.

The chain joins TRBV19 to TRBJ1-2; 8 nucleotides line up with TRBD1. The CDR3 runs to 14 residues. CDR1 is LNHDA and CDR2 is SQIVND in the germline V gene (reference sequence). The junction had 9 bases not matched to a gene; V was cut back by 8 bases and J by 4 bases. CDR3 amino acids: CASRRQGMFYGYTF. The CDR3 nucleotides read TGTGCCAGTCGGAGACAGGGGATGTTCTATGGCTACACCTTC.

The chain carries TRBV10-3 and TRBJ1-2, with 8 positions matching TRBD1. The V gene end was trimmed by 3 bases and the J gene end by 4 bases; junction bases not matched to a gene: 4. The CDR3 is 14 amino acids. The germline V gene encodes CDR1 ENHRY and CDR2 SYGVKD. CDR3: CAISDSDRGYGYTF. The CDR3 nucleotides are TGTGCCATCAGTGATTCAGACAGGGGCTATGGCTACACCTTC.

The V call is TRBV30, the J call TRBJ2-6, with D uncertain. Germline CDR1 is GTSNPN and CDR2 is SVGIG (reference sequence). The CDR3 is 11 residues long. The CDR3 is CAYSGANVLTF. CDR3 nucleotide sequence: TGTGCTTACTCTGGGGCCAACGTCCTGACTTTC.

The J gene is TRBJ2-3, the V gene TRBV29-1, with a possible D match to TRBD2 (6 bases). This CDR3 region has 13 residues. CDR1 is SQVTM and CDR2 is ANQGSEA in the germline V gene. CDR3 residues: CSGQGGRTDTQYF. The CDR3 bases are TGCAGTGGGCAGGGAGGACGCACAGATACGCAGTATTTT.

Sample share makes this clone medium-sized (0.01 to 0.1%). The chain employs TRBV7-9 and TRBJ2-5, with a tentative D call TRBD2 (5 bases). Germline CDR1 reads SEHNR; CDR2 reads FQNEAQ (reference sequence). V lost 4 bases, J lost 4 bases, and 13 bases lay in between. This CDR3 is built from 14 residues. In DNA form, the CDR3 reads TGTGCCAGCAGCTCCCCTGGGAGTTTAGAGACCCAGTACTTC. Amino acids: CASSSPGSLETQYF.

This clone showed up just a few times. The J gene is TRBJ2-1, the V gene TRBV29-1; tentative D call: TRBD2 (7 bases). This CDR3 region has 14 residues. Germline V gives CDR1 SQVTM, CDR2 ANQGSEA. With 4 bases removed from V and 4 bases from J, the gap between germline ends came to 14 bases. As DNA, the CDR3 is TGCAGCGTTGGAGCGGGACAAGGTTACAATGAGCAGTTCTTC. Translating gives CSVGAGQGYNEQFF.

CDR3: CASSLVQGVTEAFF. The CDR3 DNA follows: TGTGCCAGCAGCTTAGTACAGGGGGTCACTGAAGCTTTCTTT. This chain joins TRBV7-9 and TRBJ1-1; 8 bases map to TRBD1. V lost 1 base, J lost 4 bases, and 2 bases stayed unmatched. The CDR3 is 14 residues long. CDR1 is SEHNR, CDR2 FQNEAQ, per germline (reference sequence).

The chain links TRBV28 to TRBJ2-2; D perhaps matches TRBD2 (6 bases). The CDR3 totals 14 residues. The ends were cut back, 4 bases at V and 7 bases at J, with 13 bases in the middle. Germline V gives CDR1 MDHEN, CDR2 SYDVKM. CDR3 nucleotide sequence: TGTGCCAGCAGTTGGCTAGCGCTCGGCGGGGAGCTGTTTTTT. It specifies CASSWLALGGELFF.

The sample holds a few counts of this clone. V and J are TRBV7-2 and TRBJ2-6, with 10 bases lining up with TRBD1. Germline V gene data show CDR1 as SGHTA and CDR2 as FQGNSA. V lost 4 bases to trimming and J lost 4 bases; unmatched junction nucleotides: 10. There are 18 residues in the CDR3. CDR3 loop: CASSWTGTGARGANVLTF. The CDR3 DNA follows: TGTGCCAGCAGCTGGACCGGGACAGGGGCTCGCGGGGCCAACGTCCTGACTTTC.

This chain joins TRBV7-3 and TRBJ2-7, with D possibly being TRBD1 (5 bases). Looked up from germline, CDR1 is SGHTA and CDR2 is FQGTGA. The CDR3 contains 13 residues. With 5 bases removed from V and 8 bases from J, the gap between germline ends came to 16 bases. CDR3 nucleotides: TGTGCCAGCAGCCCCAGTTCCAGGGTGCAGCAGTACTTC. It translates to CASSPSSRVQQYF. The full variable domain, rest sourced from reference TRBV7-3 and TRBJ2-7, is GAGVSQTPSNKVTEKGKYVELRCDPISGHTALYWYRQSLGQGPEFLIYFQGTGAADDSGLPNDRFFAVRPEGSVSTLKIQRTERGDSAVYLCASSPSSRVQQYFGPGTRLTVT.

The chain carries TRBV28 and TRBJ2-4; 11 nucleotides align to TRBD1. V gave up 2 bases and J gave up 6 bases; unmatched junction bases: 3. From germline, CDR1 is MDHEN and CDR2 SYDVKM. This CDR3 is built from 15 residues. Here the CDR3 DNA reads TGTGCCAGCAGTTTACGGACAGGGGGCCGAAACATTCAGTACTTC. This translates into CASSLRTGGRNIQYF. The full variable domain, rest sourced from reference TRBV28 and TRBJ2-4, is DVKVTQSSRYLVKRTGEKVFLECVQDMDHENMFWYRQDPGLGLRLIYFSYDVKMKEKGDIPEGYSVSREKKERFSLILESASTNQTSMYLCASSLRTGGRNIQYFGAGTRLSVL.

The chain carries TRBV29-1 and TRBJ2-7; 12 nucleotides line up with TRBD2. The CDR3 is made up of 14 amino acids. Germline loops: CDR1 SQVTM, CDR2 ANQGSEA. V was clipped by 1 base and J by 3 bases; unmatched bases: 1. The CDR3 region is CSVEGLAGDYEQYF. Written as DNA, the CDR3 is TGCAGCGTTGAAGGACTAGCGGGGGACTACGAGCAGTACTTC.

CDR3 sequence (DNA): TGTGCCAGCAGCTTAGTCCACAGTTCGAACACTGAAGCTTTCTTT. It encodes CASSLVHSSNTEAFF. The chain employs TRBV7-2 and TRBJ1-1; D unresolved. The CDR3 loop spans 15 amino acids. Germline V gene sequence: CDR1 SGHTA, CDR2 FQGNSA. Trimming shortened V by 1 base and J by 1 base, and 10 bases separated the two germline ends.

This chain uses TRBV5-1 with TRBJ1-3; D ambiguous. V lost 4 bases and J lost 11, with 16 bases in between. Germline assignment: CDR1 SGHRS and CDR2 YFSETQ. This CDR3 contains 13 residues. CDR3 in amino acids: CASSGDNSGAIYF. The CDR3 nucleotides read TGCGCCAGCAGCGGAGATAACTCCGGAGCCATATATTTT.

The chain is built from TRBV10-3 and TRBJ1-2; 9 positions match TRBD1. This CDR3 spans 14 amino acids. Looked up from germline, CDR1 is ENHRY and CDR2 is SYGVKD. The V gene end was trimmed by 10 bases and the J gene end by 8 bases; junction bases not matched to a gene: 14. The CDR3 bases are TGTGCCACCCTTCTGACACAGGGGGCCGGGGGCTACACCTTC. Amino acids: CATLLTQGAGGYTF.

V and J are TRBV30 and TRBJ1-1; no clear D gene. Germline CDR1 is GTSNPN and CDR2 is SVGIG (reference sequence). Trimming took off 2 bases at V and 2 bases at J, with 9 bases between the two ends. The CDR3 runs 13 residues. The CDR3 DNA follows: TGTGCCTGGAGTCCAGATAGCAACACTGAAGCTTTCTTT. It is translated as CAWSPDSNTEAFF.

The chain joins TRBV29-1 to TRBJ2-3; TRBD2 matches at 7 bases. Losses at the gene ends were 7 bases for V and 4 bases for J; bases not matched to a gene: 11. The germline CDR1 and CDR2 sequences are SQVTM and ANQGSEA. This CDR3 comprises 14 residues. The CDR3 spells CSGVGGGKADTQYF. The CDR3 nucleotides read TGCAGCGGCGTGGGGGGAGGGAAGGCAGATACGCAGTATTTT.

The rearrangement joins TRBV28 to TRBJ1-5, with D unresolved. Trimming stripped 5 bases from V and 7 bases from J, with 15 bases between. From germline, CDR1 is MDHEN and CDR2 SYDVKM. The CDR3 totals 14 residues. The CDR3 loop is CASSPPATFQPQHF. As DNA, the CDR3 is TGTGCCAGCAGTCCCCCCGCGACTTTCCAGCCCCAGCATTTT.

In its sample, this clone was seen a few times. As DNA, the CDR3 is TGCAGCGTTGAACGTCTAGCGGGAGGAATTGGGGAGCAGTTCTTC. It specifies CSVERLAGGIGEQFF. The chain couples TRBV29-1 to TRBJ2-1; TRBD2 agrees at 11 bases. V lost 2 bases to trimming and J lost 10 bases; unmatched junction nucleotides: 10. Per the germline V gene, CDR1 is SQVTM and CDR2 is ANQGSEA. The CDR3 spans 15 residues.

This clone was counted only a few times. The DNA of the CDR3 is TGTGCCAGCAGGCTGACAGGGGCGTCCTACGAGCAGTACTTC. Translating gives CASRLTGASYEQYF. J is TRBJ2-7 and V is TRBV7-2; the match to TRBD1 covers 8 bases. J gave up 1 base and V 6 bases, and 5 bases lay outside the gene matches. CDR3 length: 14 residues. Germline CDR1 and CDR2: SGHTA and FQGNSA.

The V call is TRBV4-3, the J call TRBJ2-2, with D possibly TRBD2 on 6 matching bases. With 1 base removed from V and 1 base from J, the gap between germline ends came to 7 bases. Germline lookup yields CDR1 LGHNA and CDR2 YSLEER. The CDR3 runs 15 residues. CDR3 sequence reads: CASSQAAGNTGELFF. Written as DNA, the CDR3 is TGCGCCAGCAGCCAAGCAGCGGGGAACACCGGGGAGCTGTTTTTT.

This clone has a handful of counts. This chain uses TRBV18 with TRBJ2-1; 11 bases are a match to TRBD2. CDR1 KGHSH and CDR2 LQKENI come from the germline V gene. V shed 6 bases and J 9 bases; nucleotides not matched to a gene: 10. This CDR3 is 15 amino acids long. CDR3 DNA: TGTGCCAGCTCCCGGGAGGGACTAGCGGACTCTGAGCAGTTCTTC. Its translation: CASSREGLADSEQFF.

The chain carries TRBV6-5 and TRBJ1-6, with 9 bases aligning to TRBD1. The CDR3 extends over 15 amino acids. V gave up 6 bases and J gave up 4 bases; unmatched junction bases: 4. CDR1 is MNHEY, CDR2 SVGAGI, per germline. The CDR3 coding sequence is TGTGCCAGCAGGCCCGGGACAGGGTATAATTCACCCCTCCACTTT. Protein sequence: CASRPGTGYNSPLHF.

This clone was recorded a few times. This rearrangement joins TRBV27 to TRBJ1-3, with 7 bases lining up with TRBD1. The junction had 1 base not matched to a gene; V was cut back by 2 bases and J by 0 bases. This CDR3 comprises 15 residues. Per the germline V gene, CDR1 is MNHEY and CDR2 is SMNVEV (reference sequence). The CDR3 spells CASSLTGDSGNTIYF. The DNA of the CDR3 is TGTGCCAGCAGTTTAACAGGGGACTCTGGAAACACCATATATTTT.

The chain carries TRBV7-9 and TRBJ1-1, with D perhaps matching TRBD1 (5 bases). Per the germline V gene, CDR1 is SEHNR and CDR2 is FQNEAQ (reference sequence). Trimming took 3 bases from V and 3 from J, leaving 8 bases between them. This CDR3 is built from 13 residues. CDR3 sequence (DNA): TGTGCCAGCAGCTTTACGGGGGACACTGAAGCTTTCTTT. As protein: CASSFTGDTEAFF.